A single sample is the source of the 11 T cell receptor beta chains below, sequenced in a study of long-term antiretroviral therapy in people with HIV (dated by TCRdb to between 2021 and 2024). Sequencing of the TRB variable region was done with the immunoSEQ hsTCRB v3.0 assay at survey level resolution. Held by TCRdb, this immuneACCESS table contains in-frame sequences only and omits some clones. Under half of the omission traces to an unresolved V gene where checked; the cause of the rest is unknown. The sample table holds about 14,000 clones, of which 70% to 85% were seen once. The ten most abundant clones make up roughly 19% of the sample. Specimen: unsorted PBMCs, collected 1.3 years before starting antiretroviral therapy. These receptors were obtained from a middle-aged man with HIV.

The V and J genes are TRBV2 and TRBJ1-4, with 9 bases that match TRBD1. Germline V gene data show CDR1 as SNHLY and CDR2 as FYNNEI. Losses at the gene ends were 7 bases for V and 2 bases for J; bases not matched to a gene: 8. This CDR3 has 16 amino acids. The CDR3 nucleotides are TGTGCCAGCACCCGGGACAGGGTCTCGACTAATGAAAAACTGTTTTTT. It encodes CASTRDRVSTNEKLFF.

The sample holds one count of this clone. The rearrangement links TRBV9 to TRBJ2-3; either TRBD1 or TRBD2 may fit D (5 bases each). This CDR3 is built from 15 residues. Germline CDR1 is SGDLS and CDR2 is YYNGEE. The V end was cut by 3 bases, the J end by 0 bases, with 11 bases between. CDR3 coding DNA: TGTGCCAGCAGCGCGCGCCGGGACAGCACAGATACGCAGTATTTT. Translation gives CASSARRDSTDTQYF.

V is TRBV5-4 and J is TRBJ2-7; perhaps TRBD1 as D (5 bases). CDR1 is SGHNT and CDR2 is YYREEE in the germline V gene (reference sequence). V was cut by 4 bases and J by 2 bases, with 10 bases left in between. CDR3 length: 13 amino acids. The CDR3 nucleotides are TGTGCCAGCAGCCTGACAGCCACCTACGAGCAGTACTTC. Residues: CASSLTATYEQYF. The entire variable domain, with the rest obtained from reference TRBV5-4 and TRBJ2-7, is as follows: ETGVTQSPTHLIKTRGQQVTLRCSSQSGHNTVSWYQQALGQGPQFIFQYYREEENGRGNFPPRFSGLQFPNYSSELNVNALELDDSALYLCASSLTATYEQYFGPGTRLTVT.

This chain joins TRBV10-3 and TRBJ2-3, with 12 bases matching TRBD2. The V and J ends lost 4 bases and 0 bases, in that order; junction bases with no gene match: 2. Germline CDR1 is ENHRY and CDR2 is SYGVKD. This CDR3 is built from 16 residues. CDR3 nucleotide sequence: TGTGCCATCAGTGTGACTAGCGGGGGTAGCACAGATACGCAGTATTTT. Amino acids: CAISVTSGGSTDTQYF.

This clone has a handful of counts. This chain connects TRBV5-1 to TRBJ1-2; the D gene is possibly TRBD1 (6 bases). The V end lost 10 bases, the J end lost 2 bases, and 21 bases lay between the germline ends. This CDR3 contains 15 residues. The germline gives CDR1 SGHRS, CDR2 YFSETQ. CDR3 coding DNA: TGCGCCTCCTATGGACAGCCGGAGGTCAACTATGGCTACACCTTC. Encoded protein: CASYGQPEVNYGYTF. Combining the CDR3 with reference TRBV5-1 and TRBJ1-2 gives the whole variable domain KAGVTQTPRYLIKTRGQQVTLSCSPISGHRSVSWYQQTPGQGLQFLFEYFSETQRNKGNFPGRFSGRQFSNSRSEMNVSTLELGDSALYLCASYGQPEVNYGYTFGSGTRLTVV.

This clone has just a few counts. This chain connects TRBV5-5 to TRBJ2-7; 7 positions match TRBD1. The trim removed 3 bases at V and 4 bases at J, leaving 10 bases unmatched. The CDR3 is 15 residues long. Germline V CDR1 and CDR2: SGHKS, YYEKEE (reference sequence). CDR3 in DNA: TGTGCCAGCAGCTCCATAAAGACAGGGACGTACGAGCAGTACTTC. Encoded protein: CASSSIKTGTYEQYF.

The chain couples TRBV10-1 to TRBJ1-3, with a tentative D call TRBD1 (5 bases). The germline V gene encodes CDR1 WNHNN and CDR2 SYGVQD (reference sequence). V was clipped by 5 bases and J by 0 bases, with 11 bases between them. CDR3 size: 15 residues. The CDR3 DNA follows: TGCGCCAGCAGTCCTGGGACGGTCTCTGGAAACACCATATATTTT. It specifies CASSPGTVSGNTIYF.

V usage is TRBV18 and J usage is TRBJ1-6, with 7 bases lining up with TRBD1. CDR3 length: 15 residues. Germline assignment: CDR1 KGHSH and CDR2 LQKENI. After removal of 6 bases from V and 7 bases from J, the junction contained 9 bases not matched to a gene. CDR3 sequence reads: CASSSSTGENSPLHF. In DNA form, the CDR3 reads TGTGCCAGCTCGTCTAGTACAGGGGAAAATTCACCCCTCCACTTT.

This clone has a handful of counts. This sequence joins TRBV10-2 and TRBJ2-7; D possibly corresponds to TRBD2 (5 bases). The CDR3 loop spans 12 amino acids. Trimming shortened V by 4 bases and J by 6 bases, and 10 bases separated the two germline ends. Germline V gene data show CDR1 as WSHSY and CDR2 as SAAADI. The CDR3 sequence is CASSVGGGEQYF. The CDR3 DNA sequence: TGCGCCAGCAGTGTCGGAGGAGGCGAGCAGTACTTC.

This CDR3 is CASSLLYSGTGRRSTNEKLFF. The CDR3 bases are TGTGCCAGCAGTTTACTATATTCCGGGACAGGGAGGAGATCAACTAATGAAAAACTGTTTTTT. The V gene is TRBV27, the J gene TRBJ1-4; 9 positions agree with TRBD1. V shed 2 bases, J shed 0 bases, and the junction held 16 bases outside the gene matches. The germline gives CDR1 MNHEY, CDR2 SMNVEV (reference sequence). This CDR3 region has 21 residues.

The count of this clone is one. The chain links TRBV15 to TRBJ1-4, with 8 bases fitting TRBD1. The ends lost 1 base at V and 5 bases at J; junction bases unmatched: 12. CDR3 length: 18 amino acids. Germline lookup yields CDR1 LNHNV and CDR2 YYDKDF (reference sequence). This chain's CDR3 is CATSRGAGATGENEKLFF. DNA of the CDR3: TGTGCCACCAGCAGAGGGGCAGGGGCGACAGGGGAGAATGAAAAACTGTTTTTT.